These T cell receptor beta chains were read from a single sample in a study of graft-versus-host responses after intestinal transplantation. Assay used: immunoSEQ multiplex PCR; TCRdb lists only in-frame clones, some missing. The sample contains about 15,000 clones, 87% of which appear only once. The source was bone marrow, collected approximately 120 days after intestinal transplantation. The receptors were sampled from a human patient who received an intestinal transplant, so some T cells may come from the graft donor. Each CDR3 is given with its conserved first and last residue. D genes are given only for firm matches. Clone size is not always given. Where it is, it says once, few, many or a class for expanded clones.

DNA: TGTGCAACTTATGCGGCGAGTAGCGGGAGGTCCTACAATGAGCAGTTCTTC
CDR3: CATYAASSGRSYNEQFF
V: TRBV5-6
size: -
J: TRBJ2-1
D: TRBD2

DNA: TGTGCCAGTAGTATAGGTGGGAGCACAGATACGCAGTATTTT
CDR3: CASSIGGSTDTQYF
V: TRBV19
size: -
J: TRBJ2-3
D: -

DNA: TGTGCCAGCAGCAAGGGTGGCAGGATAACAGATACGCAGTATTTT
CDR3: CASSKGGRITDTQYF
V: TRBV7-6
size: -
J: TRBJ2-3
D: -

DNA: TGTGCCAGCAAACTAGCGGGAGGCCGCTACGAGCAGTACTTC
CDR3: CASKLAGGRYEQYF
V: TRBV28
size: -
J: TRBJ2-7
D: TRBD2

DNA: TGTGCCAGCAGTCTCACTAGCGGGATTTACAATGAGCAGTTCTTC
CDR3: CASSLTSGIYNEQFF
V: TRBV6-5
size: -
J: TRBJ2-1
D: TRBD2

DNA: TGTGCCAGCAGCAATAGGGACTTGGGCTACGAGCAGTACTTC
CDR3: CASSNRDLGYEQYF
V: TRBV7-2
size: -
J: TRBJ2-7
D: -

DNA: TGCGCCAGCAGTTCCGACGGATATAATTCACCCCTCCACTTT
CDR3: CASSSDGYNSPLHF
V: TRBV5-1
size: -
J: TRBJ1-6
D: -

DNA: TGTGCCAGCAGTTCAAGGTGGGTCCGGGAGAAATCCTACGAGCAGTACTTC
CDR3: CASSSRWVREKSYEQYF
V: TRBV27
size: -
J: TRBJ2-7
D: -

DNA: TGCGCCAGCAGTCTCTTTATGGGGGCAAGCTCCTACGAGCAGTACTTC
CDR3: CASSLFMGASSYEQYF
V: TRBV5-1
size: once
J: TRBJ2-7
D: -

DNA: TGTGCCAGCAGGGTTCTCTTGAACACTGAAGCTTTCTTT
CDR3: CASRVLLNTEAFF
V: TRBV2
size: -
J: TRBJ1-1
D: -

DNA: TGTGCCAGCAGCCCGGGGACGGATCGAGGGGCCCAGCATTTT
CDR3: CASSPGTDRGAQHF
V: TRBV5-4
size: -
J: TRBJ1-5
D: -